This T cell receptor beta chain was retrieved from a study of regulatory T cells in long-lasting Graves disease. The authors built TCR beta libraries using iRepertoire HTBI primers and Arm-PCR of CDR3 regions. In TCRdb, the multiplex PCR reads were re-called with MiXCR into one record per CDR3 protein. Here the sample spans under 800,000 distinct CDR3 sequences, approximately 15% being singletons. Time point defined: newly diagnosed GD, antithyroid drugs for less than 3 months. PBMC RNA served as the TCR library source. A word on this clonotype: One junction end disagrees with the germline gene, perhaps due to a read error.

A further study also used this sample, focusing on T cells in Graves' hyperthyroidism and ophthalmopathy.

The clonotype originates from a woman in her twenties or thirties with Graves disease. The source material was peripheral blood mononuclear cells (PBMCs), sampled at new diagnosis, from a patient treated with antithyroid drugs.

CDR3 coding DNA: TGCGCCAGCAGCAGCGGGGACAGGGATAATGAAAGACTGTTTTTT. This sequence encodes CASSSGDRDNERLFF. V usage is TRBV5-1 and J usage is TRBJ1-4; 9 nucleotides line up with TRBD1. The CDR3 spans 15 residues. Per germline, CDR1 SGHRS and CDR2 YFSETQ.